What follows describes a single T cell receptor (beta chain). The data were obtained in a study of CD8+ T cells in alopecia areata. The CDR3 covers 13 residues. V dropped 2 bases and J dropped 8 bases, with 10 bases sitting between them. Per germline, CDR1 MNHNY and CDR2 SVGAGI (reference sequence). As the sequencing template, cDNA was produced by extracting RNA and reverse transcribing it. Generated by immunoSEQ multiplex PCR, the TCRdb table keeps only in-frame clones and is missing some. This table holds approximately 150,000 clones, over 80% found once. The chain recombines TRBV6-6 with TRBJ2-1; D may correspond to TRBD1 or TRBD2 (5 bases each). Sample: CD8+ T cells sorted from blood, taken at week 0. The TCR sequence derives from a human donor with alopecia areata. The CDR3 nucleotides are TGTGCCAGCAGTTACCCCTGGGGGTATGAGCAGTTCTTC. Protein product: CASSYPWGYEQFF.